This T cell receptor beta chain appears in the sequencing data of a study of control samples from healthy donors and cancer patients. In its sample, this clone was seen a few times. The CDR3 has 13 residues. With 3 bases removed from V and 4 bases from J, the gap between germline ends came to 9 bases. The repertoire was sequenced with immunoSEQ multiplex PCR; TCRdb's copy has only in-frame clones and lacks some. The sample contains 65,000 to 85,000 clones, about 90% of which appear only once. The sequence was collected from a woman in her forties or fifties with head and neck cancer. The chain employs TRBV12-3 or TRBV12-4 and TRBJ2-5, with D perhaps assigned TRBD1 or TRBD2 (6 bases each). Input material: PBMCs. The CDR3 protein is CASSFRGLETQYF. In DNA form, the CDR3 reads TGTGCCAGCAGTTTTCGGGGGCTAGAGACCCAGTACTTC.